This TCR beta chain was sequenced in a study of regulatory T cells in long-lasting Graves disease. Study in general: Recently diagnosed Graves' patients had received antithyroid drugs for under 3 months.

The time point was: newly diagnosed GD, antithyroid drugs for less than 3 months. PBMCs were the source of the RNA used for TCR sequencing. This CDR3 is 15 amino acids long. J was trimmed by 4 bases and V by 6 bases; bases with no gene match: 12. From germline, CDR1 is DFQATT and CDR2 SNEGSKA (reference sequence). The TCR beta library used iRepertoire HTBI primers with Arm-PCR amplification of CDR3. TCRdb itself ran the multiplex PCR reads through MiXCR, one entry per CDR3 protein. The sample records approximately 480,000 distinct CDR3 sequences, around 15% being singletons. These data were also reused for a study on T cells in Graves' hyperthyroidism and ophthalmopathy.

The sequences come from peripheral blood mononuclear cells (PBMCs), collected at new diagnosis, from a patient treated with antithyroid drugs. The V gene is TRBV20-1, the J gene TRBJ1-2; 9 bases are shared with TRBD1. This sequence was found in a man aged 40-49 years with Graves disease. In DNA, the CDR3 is TGCAGTGCCCCCGCGACGACAGGGGGGAGCTATGGCTACACCTTC. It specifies CSAPATTGGSYGYTF.